This TCR beta chain was recorded in a study of low-dose radiotherapy and immunotherapy resistance in tumors. Whole-study context: Cohort 1 patients were irradiated with 0.5 Gy fractions every 2 weeks to 6.5 Gy total. Each patient took aspirin at a dose of 300 mg by mouth once daily over the course of four cycles, with dosing beginning on cycle 1 day 1.

This clonotype has only a few counts. Primers used for first-strand cDNA, a TRAV- and TRBV-specific set, covered both alpha and beta chains. The authors amplified TCRs for about 20 PCR cycles with a constant-region primer and a V-primer adapter. From the reads, TCRdb called clonotypes with MiXCR, one entry per CDR3 protein. The sample holds 35,000 to 50,000 distinct CDR3 sequences, roughly a third seen once. As for time point: before trial treatment. This receptor was obtained from a male donor with gallbladder cancer. The source was PBMCs, collected before treatment.

CDR3: CASSVSTGKSSYEQYF. The CDR3 coding sequence is TGTGCCAGCAGCGTCTCGACAGGGAAAAGCTCCTACGAGCAGTACTTC. The gene calls are TRBV9 and TRBJ2-7; 7 nucleotides align to TRBD1. Germline V gives CDR1 SGDLS, CDR2 YYNGEE. V lost 2 bases and J lost 0; bases outside the gene matches: 8. CDR3 length: 16 residues.